The clone carrying this T cell receptor beta chain has at least ten counts. Its specificity is unknown. The data stem from a study of regulatory T cells in long-lasting Graves disease. Investigators prepared the TCR beta libraries by applying iRepertoire HTBI primers and Arm-PCR of CDR3 regions. TCRdb redid the calling of the multiplex PCR reads with MiXCR, one entry per CDR3 protein. The repertoire holds roughly 400,000 distinct CDR3 sequences, less than 25% seen once, with roughly 20% in the top ten. CDR1 WNHNN and CDR2 SYGVQD come from the germline V gene (reference sequence). V was clipped by 5 bases and J by 5 bases; unmatched bases: 7. This CDR3 has 14 amino acids. Time point of the sample: persistent/refractory GD, antithyroid drugs over 5 years with positive TRAb. Making the TCR library involved RNA that had been extracted from PBMCs. Patients hailed from an endocrinology department in Xi'an, China.

Overall study results and limits: New patients shared around 1,000 public clonotypes, and persistent patients shared more, with a few thousand.

The chain uses TRBV10-1 and TRBJ2-7; 9 bases line up with TRBD1. The clonotype originates from a female donor with Graves disease. Sample: peripheral blood mononuclear cells (PBMCs), taken when the disease was refractory, from a patient treated with antithyroid drugs. CDR3 nucleotide sequence: TGCGCCAGCAGTACCGGGACAGGGTCCCACGAGCAGTACTTC. Translation: CASSTGTGSHEQYF.